One and the same sample provided the 29 T cell receptor beta chains below, sequenced in a study of T cell responses to AZD1222 COVID-19 vaccine. The method was immunoSEQ multiplex PCR; TCRdb's version includes in-frame clones alone and lacks a portion of them. The table records approximately 100,000 clones, 87% of them present only once. Material: peripheral blood, obtained on day 0 of AZD1222 vaccination. The receptors were gathered from an adult in good health.

As concerns this clone: Other nucleotide sequences in the sample specify the same CDR3. The chain links TRBV12-3 or TRBV12-4 to TRBJ2-5; the D is unclear. The CDR3 covers 11 residues. Trimming pared 2 bases from V and 5 bases from J, leaving 3 bases between. CDR3 DNA: TGTGCCAGCAGTTTAAGGGAGACCCAGTACTTC. As protein: CASSLRETQYF.

The rearrangement uses TRBV28 and TRBJ2-1, with 8 nucleotides matching TRBD2. The CDR3 is made up of 15 amino acids. Germline CDR1 MDHEN, CDR2 SYDVKM. V trimming: 7 bases; J trimming: 0 bases; junction bases outside the gene matches: 5. This CDR3 is CASTLSGSSYNEQFF. CDR3 DNA sequence: TGTGCCAGCACCCTAAGCGGGAGCTCCTACAATGAGCAGTTCTTC.

V is TRBV4-2 and J is TRBJ2-6; TRBD2 aligns across 7 bases. V shed 0 bases, J shed 0 bases, and the junction held 8 bases outside the gene matches. Germline loops: CDR1 LGHNA, CDR2 YNFKEQ. The CDR3 spans 19 residues. The chain's CDR3 is CASSQETLAATSGANVLTF. CDR3 sequence (DNA): TGTGCCAGCAGCCAAGAGACCCTAGCGGCAACCTCTGGGGCCAACGTCCTGACTTTC.

This clone was observed once. V gene TRBV4-1 combines with J gene TRBJ2-7; D unresolved. V lost 6 bases, J lost 0 bases, and 15 bases lay in between. The germline V gene encodes CDR1 MGHRA and CDR2 YSYEKL. This CDR3 contains 15 residues. The CDR3 bases are TGCGCCAGCAGATTGCAAGACGTGAGCTCCTACGAGCAGTACTTC. It codes for CASRLQDVSSYEQYF.

V usage is TRBV5-6 and J usage is TRBJ2-7; 8 bases agree with TRBD2. The CDR3 loop spans 16 amino acids. Germline assignment: CDR1 SGHDT and CDR2 YYEEEE. Unmatched junction bases numbered 10, after V lost 0 bases and J lost 5 bases. The CDR3 spells CASSLGFSGGLDEQYF. The CDR3 coding sequence is TGTGCCAGCAGCTTGGGGTTTTCGGGAGGGCTGGACGAGCAGTACTTC.

The V call is TRBV7-3, the J call TRBJ2-1; possibly TRBD1 for D (6 bases). Germline V lookup: CDR1 SGHTA, CDR2 FQGTGA. Between the trimmed V and J ends, which lost 2 bases and 5 bases, there was a span of 7 bases. This CDR3 spans 13 amino acids. The CDR3: CASSLDRHNEQFF. Written as DNA, the CDR3 is TGTGCCAGCAGCTTAGACAGGCACAATGAGCAGTTCTTC.

V gene TRBV6-1 combines with J gene TRBJ1-2, with TRBD1 matching over 11 bases. Germline CDR1 and CDR2: MNHNS and SASEGT. CDR3 size: 17 residues. J was trimmed by 1 base and V by 4 bases; bases with no gene match: 8. The CDR3 loop reads CASSARTGGYYNYGYTF. The CDR3 coding sequence is TGTGCCAGCAGTGCTAGGACAGGGGGCTATTATAACTATGGCTACACCTTC.

The chain recombines TRBV9 with TRBJ2-3; no clear D gene. The CDR3 sequence is 17 residues long. The V gene's germline CDR1 is SGDLS and CDR2 YYNGEE. V was clipped by 0 bases and J by 1 base, with 15 bases between them. The CDR3 sequence: CASSVEDQRAGTDTQYF. The CDR3 DNA is TGTGCCAGCAGCGTAGAGGACCAACGGGCTGGCACAGATACGCAGTATTTT.

CDR3 nucleotides: TGTGCCTGGGGTACGGGGTCTTTAGCCAAAAACATTCAGTACTTC. It encodes CAWGTGSLAKNIQYF. The chain employs TRBV30 and TRBJ2-4; perhaps TRBD2 as D (5 bases). V lost 5 bases and J 0 bases, leaving 14 bases between the germline ends. CDR1 and CDR2 (germline): GTSNPN, SVGIG (reference sequence). CDR3 length equals 15 residues.

The chain has TRBV6-1 and TRBJ1-1; the D gene is possibly TRBD1 (5 bases). V was trimmed by 2 bases and J by 0 bases, leaving 16 bases between them. CDR3 length: 17 amino acids. Germline loops: CDR1 MNHNS, CDR2 SASEGT. The CDR3 DNA reads TGTGCCAGCAGTGAACGGCGGGGGGTCGGCATGAACACTGAAGCTTTCTTT. Its protein is CASSERRGVGMNTEAFF.

The V call is TRBV7-3, the J call TRBJ1-4, with TRBD1 as a possible D gene (5 bases). Germline V lookup: CDR1 SGHTA, CDR2 FQGTGA. This CDR3 region has 17 residues. Trimming removed 4 bases from V and 3 bases from J, with 18 bases in between. CDR3 sequence reads: CASSCLERDGANEKLFF. The CDR3 nucleotides are TGTGCCAGCAGCTGTTTAGAGCGGGACGGGGCTAATGAAAAACTGTTTTTT.

The chain has TRBV6-6 and TRBJ1-2; D is uncertain. Trimming removed 8 bases from V and 6 bases from J, with 16 bases in between. The CDR3 covers 13 residues. Germline CDR1 MNHNY, CDR2 SVGAGI (reference sequence). For the CDR3, the DNA is TGTGCCAGCTGGGCAGGTCTCTTAAATGGCTACACCTTC. Amino acid sequence: CASWAGLLNGYTF.

J is TRBJ2-5 and V is TRBV6-5; D is perhaps TRBD1 or TRBD2 (5 bases each). With 6 bases removed from V and 3 bases from J, the gap between germline ends came to 11 bases. CDR3 size: 13 residues. The germline CDR1 and CDR2 sequences are MNHEY and SVGAGI. The CDR3 nucleotides read TGTGCCAGCAGCAAAAGAGGGGAAGAGACCCAGTACTTC. Its protein is CASSKRGEETQYF.

The chain joins TRBV5-4 to TRBJ1-1; 10 nucleotides match TRBD1. CDR1 is SGHNT, CDR2 YYREEE, per germline (reference sequence). The CDR3 is made up of 16 amino acids. The ends lost 3 bases at V and 4 bases at J; junction bases unmatched: 9. CDR3 in amino acids: CASSSSDRGLSTEAFF. CDR3 sequence (DNA): TGTGCCAGCAGCTCGTCCGACAGGGGGCTGAGCACTGAAGCTTTCTTT.

This clone appeared a single time. This chain connects TRBV12-3 or TRBV12-4 to TRBJ2-1, with D hard to call. V shed 6 bases and J shed 6 bases, with 12 bases lying between them. The CDR3 runs to 13 residues. The CDR3: CASRTPDGNEQFF. CDR3 nucleotide sequence: TGTGCCAGCAGGACTCCCGATGGCAATGAGCAGTTCTTC.

The chain links TRBV5-4 to TRBJ2-1; D is tentatively TRBD1 or TRBD2 (5 bases each). Germline V gene lookup returns CDR1 SGHNT and CDR2 YYREEE (reference sequence). The CDR3 has 17 amino acids. V gave up 4 bases and J gave up 3 bases, with 20 bases separating them. The CDR3: CASSKYLGTQNYNEQFF. CDR3 coding DNA: TGTGCCAGCAGCAAATATTTAGGGACGCAGAACTACAATGAGCAGTTCTTC.

To note about this clone: Other DNA variants within this sample encode the same CDR3. The V call is TRBV5-1, the J call TRBJ1-1; D gene uncertain. This CDR3 has 13 amino acids. In germline, CDR1 is SGHRS, CDR2 YFSETQ. V lost 0 bases and J 0 bases, leaving 3 bases between the germline ends. The CDR3 protein is CASSLELNTEAFF. Written as DNA, the CDR3 is TGCGCCAGCAGCTTGGAACTGAACACTGAAGCTTTCTTT.

The chain combines TRBV28 with TRBJ2-3; D may be TRBD2 (7 bases). The length of the CDR3 is 13 residues. Per germline, CDR1 MDHEN and CDR2 SYDVKM. V dropped 8 bases and J dropped 0 bases, with 9 bases sitting between them. CDR3: CASGRGSTDTQYF. In nucleotides, the CDR3 is TGTGCCAGCGGGAGGGGGAGCACAGATACGCAGTATTTT.

On this clone itself: The sample carries other DNA sequences with the same CDR3. The chain joins TRBV30 to TRBJ1-1; possible D gene TRBD1, 6 bases. This CDR3 is 13 amino acids long. Between the trimmed V and J ends, which lost 1 base and 2 bases, there was a span of 8 bases. Germline V CDR1 and CDR2: GTSNPN, SVGIG (reference sequence). This CDR3 is CAWSGGQNTEAFF. DNA for the CDR3: TGTGCCTGGAGTGGGGGACAAAACACTGAAGCTTTCTTT.

Of note for this clone: Other nucleotide sequences in the sample specify the same CDR3. The chain is built from TRBV3-1 (or the pseudogene TRBV3-2) and TRBJ1-6, with D perhaps TRBD1 (5 bases). Deletions cut 1 base from V and 8 bases from J, with 9 bases between. The CDR3 consists of 14 residues. CDR1 is LGHDT, CDR2 YNNKEL, per germline (reference sequence). The CDR3 spells CASSQGDGDSPLHF. The CDR3 DNA reads as TGTGCCAGCAGCCAAGGGGACGGGGATTCACCCCTCCACTTT.

The chain recombines TRBV5-1 with TRBJ2-5, with TRBD1 identical over 9 bases. CDR1 SGHRS and CDR2 YFSETQ come from the germline V gene. CDR3 length: 16 residues. Trimming took 3 bases from V and 5 from J; bases not matched to a gene: 11. The chain's CDR3 is CASSWGDRETHETQYF. DNA of the CDR3: TGCGCCAGCAGCTGGGGGGACAGGGAGACCCACGAGACCCAGTACTTC.

V usage is TRBV6-1 and J usage is TRBJ2-1; D remains ambiguous. V was shortened by 4 bases and J by 5 bases, with 21 bases between the two germline ends. The CDR3 has 17 amino acids. Germline-derived CDR1 and CDR2 are MNHNS and SASEGT. CDR3 sequence: CASSVNSRVEFNNEQFF. The CDR3 DNA reads TGTGCCAGCAGTGTAAATAGTCGCGTCGAATTCAACAATGAGCAGTTCTTC.

This chain connects TRBV28 to TRBJ1-2, with 7 bases that match TRBD1. The CDR3 consists of 15 residues. The V gene's germline CDR1 is MDHEN and CDR2 SYDVKM. The V segment lost 6 bases and the J segment 4 bases; nucleotides outside the gene matches: 11. CDR3 loop: CASSNDLAGGYGYTF. CDR3 DNA: TGTGCCAGCAGCAACGATCTCGCAGGGGGCTATGGCTACACCTTC.

V and J are TRBV19 and TRBJ2-7; TRBD2 agrees at 9 bases. This CDR3 contains 18 residues. J was trimmed by 0 bases and V by 1 base; bases with no gene match: 10. CDR1 is LNHDA and CDR2 is SQIVND in the germline V gene (reference sequence). Written as DNA, the CDR3 is TGTGCCAGTAGTATAGGCTCCTCCGGGACTAGCTCCTCCTACGAGCAGTACTTC. Encoded protein: CASSIGSSGTSSSYEQYF. The variable domain in full, with the rest retrieved from reference TRBV19 and TRBJ2-7, is DGGITQSPKYLFRKEGQNVTLSCEQNLNHDAMYWYRQDPGQGLRLIYYSQIVNDFQKGDIAEGYSVSREKKESFPLTVTSAQKNPTAFYLCASSIGSSGTSSSYEQYFGPGTRLTVT.

This clone was detected once. V is TRBV18 and J is TRBJ2-4; 8 bases agree with TRBD2. Trimming removed 1 base from V and 0 bases from J; junction bases left unmatched: 8. The CDR3 has 18 amino acids. Per the germline V gene, CDR1 is KGHSH and CDR2 is LQKENI. For the CDR3, the DNA is TGTGCCAGCTCACCACTCGGGGGGGACGGACTAGCCAAAAACATTCAGTACTTC. It encodes CASSPLGGDGLAKNIQYF.

The rearrangement uses TRBV27 and TRBJ1-6, with 8 bases that match TRBD1. The CDR3 has 14 amino acids. The ends lost 5 bases at V and 10 bases at J; junction bases unmatched: 7. CDR1 and CDR2 from the germline V gene are MNHEY and SMNVEV (reference sequence). The CDR3 DNA follows: TGTGCCAGCAGTATCGGGACAGGAGGATCACCCCTCCACTTT. It encodes CASSIGTGGSPLHF.

V is TRBV19 and J is TRBJ2-7; D might be TRBD1 (7 bases). The V end lost 6 bases, the J end lost 5 bases, and 14 bases lay between the germline ends. Germline V gives CDR1 LNHDA, CDR2 SQIVND (reference sequence). The CDR3 loop spans 13 amino acids. CDR3 DNA sequence: TGTGCCAGTAGCAGCGACAGGGAGGACGAGCAGTACTTC. Its protein product is CASSSDREDEQYF.

The chain couples TRBV19 to TRBJ1-3; no clear D gene. The germline CDR1 and CDR2 sequences are LNHDA and SQIVND (reference sequence). The CDR3 sequence is 13 residues long. V was pared by 5 bases and J by 0 bases, with 5 bases between. The CDR3 here is CASSARSGNTIYF. CDR3 DNA sequence: TGTGCCAGTAGTGCGCGCTCTGGAAACACCATATATTTT.

This clone was detected only a few times. J is TRBJ2-1 and V is TRBV11-3, with 8 bases fitting TRBD1. This CDR3 has 13 residues. Per germline, CDR1 SGHNT and CDR2 YENEEA. V trimming: 3 bases; J trimming: 9 bases; junction bases outside the gene matches: 4. The CDR3 loop is CASSLLGQGEQFF. In nucleotides, the CDR3 is TGTGCCAGCAGCTTGTTAGGACAGGGTGAGCAGTTCTTC.